This T cell receptor (beta chain) is drawn from a study of T cell changes during pregnancy in multiple sclerosis. The CDR3 loop spans 15 amino acids. After removal of 5 bases from V and 8 bases from J, the junction contained 11 bases not matched to a gene. Germline CDR1 is SGHVS and CDR2 is FNYEAQ. This table comes from immunoSEQ multiplex PCR, and its TCRdb copy is limited to in-frame clones, with some not included. The data contain about 15,000 clones, 65% to 90% of them seen just once; the ten biggest clones take up around 20%. This chain uses TRBV7-6 with TRBJ2-2, with 7 bases aligning to TRBD1. This receptor was identified in a female donor with multiple sclerosis, enrolled in a pregnancy study. The sample in question was CD8+ T cells from peripheral blood mononuclear cells, obtained in the first trimester of pregnancy. CDR3 protein: CASSPRDSSSGELFF. The CDR3, as DNA: TGTGCCAGCAGCCCCCGGGACAGCAGTTCGGGGGAGCTGTTTTTT.